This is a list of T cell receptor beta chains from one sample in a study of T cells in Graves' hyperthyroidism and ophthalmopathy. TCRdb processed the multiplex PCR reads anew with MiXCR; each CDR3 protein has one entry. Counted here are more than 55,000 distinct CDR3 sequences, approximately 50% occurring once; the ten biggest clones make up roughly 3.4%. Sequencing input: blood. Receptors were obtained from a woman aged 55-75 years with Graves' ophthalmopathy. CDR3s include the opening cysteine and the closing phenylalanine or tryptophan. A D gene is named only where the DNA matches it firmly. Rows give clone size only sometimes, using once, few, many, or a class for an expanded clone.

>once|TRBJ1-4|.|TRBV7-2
CASSPDSHEKLFF
TGTGCCAGCAGCCCGGACAGTCATGAAAAACTGTTTTTT
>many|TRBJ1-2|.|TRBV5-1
CASSPTYGPGYTF
TGCGCCAGCAGCCCTACCTATGGGCCTGGCTACACCTTC
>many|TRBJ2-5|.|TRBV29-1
CSVKTRFQETQYF
TGCAGCGTCAAAACCAGGTTCCAAGAGACCCAGTACTTC
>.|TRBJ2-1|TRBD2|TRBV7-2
CASSLRTSACSYNEQFF
TGTGCCAGCAGCTTAAGGACTAGCGCCTGCTCCTACAATGAGCAGTTCTTC
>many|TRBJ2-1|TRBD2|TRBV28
CASSSLGLAEYNEQFF
TGTGCCAGCAGTTCCTTGGGACTAGCGGAGTACAATGAGCAGTTCTTC
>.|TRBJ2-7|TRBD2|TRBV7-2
CASRQTSGGDEQYF
TGTGCCAGCAGACAGACTAGCGGGGGGGACGAGCAGTACTTC
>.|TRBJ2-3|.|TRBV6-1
CASSAGRWADTQYF
TGTGCCAGCAGTGCTGGCAGGTGGGCAGATACGCAGTATTTT
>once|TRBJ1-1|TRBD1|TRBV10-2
CASENRGWPEAFF
TGCGCCAGCGAAAACAGGGGTTGGCCTGAAGCTTTCTTT
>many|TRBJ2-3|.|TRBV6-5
CATWAGLSDTDTQYF
TGTGCCACCTGGGCGGGGTTAAGCGACACAGATACGCAGTATTTT
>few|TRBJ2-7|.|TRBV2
CASSGVGGYEQYF
TGTGCCAGCAGTGGAGTAGGGGGCTACGAGCAGTACTTC
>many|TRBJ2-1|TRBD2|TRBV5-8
CASSLLKGLAGVGREQFF
TGTGCCAGCAGCTTGTTAAAGGGACTAGCGGGAGTTGGGCGTGAGCAGTTCTTC
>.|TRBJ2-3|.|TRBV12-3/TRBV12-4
CASSPGNDTRYF
TGTGCCAGCAGTCCGGGTAACGATACGCGGTATTTT
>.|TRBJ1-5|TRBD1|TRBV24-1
CATSPDRVGYQPQHF
TGTGCCACCAGCCCCGACAGGGTAGGATATCAGCCCCAGCATTTT
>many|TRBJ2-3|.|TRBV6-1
CASSEDFGSGSGDTQYF
TGTGCCAGCAGTGAAGATTTTGGTTCAGGGTCCGGGGATACGCAGTATTTT
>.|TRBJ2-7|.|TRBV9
CASSSGGWDGELYF
TGTGCCAGCAGCTCAGGGGGGTGGGACGGGGAGCTGTACTTC
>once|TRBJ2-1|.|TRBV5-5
CASSLSRLSYNEQFF
TGTGCCAGCAGCTTGAGCAGACTCTCCTACAATGAGCAGTTCTTC
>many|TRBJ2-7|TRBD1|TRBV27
CASKRTGPYEQYF
TGTGCCAGCAAGAGGACAGGGCCCTACGAGCAGTACTTC
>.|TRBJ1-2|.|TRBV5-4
CASSANRGHYGYTF
TGTGCCAGCAGCGCCAACAGAGGGCATTATGGCTACACCTTC
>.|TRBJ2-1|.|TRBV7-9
CASSLAAVYNEQFF
TGTGCCAGCAGCTTAGCGGCGGTCTACAATGAGCAGTTCTTC
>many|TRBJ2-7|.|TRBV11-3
CASSLDSRIRDIYEQYF
TGTGCCAGCAGCTTAGATAGTCGAATAAGAGATATCTACGAGCAGTACTTC
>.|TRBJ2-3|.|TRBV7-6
CASSFYICSARVGTDTQYF
.
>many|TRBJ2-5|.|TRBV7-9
CAIQTALQETQYF
TGTGCCATCCAGACAGCCCTCCAAGAGACCCAGTACTTC
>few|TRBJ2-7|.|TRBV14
CASSRNFYEQYF
TGTGCCAGCAGCCGCAACTTCTACGAGCAGTACTTC
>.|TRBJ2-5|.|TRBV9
CASSVAPHGGEETQYF
TGTGCCAGCAGCGTAGCACCTCACGGAGGGGAAGAGACCCAGTACTTC
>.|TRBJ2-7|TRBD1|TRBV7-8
CASSSFRQGSGVYEQYF
TGTGCCAGCAGCTCATTCCGACAGGGGTCAGGGGTTTACGAGCAGTACTTC
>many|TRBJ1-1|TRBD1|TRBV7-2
CASSRQGRDTEAFF
TGTGCCAGCAGCCGACAGGGAAGGGACACTGAAGCTTTCTTT
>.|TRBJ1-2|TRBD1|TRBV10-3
CAIKTDRDYGYTF
TGTGCCATCAAGACGGACAGGGACTATGGCTACACCTTC